This T cell receptor (beta chain) was sequenced during a study of cytomegalovirus exposure and HLA in healthy donors. From germline, CDR1 is LGHNA and CDR2 YNFKEQ. The CDR3 length is 18 residues. Trimming at V came to 2 bases and at J to 0 bases, leaving 11 bases not matched to a gene. Healthy bone marrow donors supplied every sample. Despite likely unrecorded immune exposures, the donors were nominally healthy at the time of sampling. Vbeta (60) and Jbeta (13) primers were used in the PCR. TCRdb's copy holds only in-frame clones and misses some; the assay was immunoSEQ multiplex PCR. Recorded for this sample: roughly 80,000 clones.

The sequenced sample consisted of PBMCs. The source of this sequence is a man over 45 in good health and CMV-seropositive. The rearrangement joins TRBV4-2 to TRBJ2-3, with TRBD2 matching over 7 bases. The CDR3 protein is CASSQKGRAGLSTDTQYF. The CDR3 DNA follows: TGTGCCAGCAGCCAAAAGGGGAGAGCGGGGCTAAGCACAGATACGCAGTATTTT.